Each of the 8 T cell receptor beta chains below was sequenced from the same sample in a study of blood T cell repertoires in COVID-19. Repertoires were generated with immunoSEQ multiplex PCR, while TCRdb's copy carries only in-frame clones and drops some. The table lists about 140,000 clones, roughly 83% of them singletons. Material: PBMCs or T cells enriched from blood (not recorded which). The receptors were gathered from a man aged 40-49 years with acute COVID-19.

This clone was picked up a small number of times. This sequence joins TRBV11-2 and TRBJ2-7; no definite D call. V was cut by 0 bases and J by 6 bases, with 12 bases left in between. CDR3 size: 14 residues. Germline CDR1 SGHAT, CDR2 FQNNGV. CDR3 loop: CASSLDGGRREQYF. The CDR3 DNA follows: TGTGCCAGCAGCTTAGATGGTGGGCGTCGCGAGCAGTACTTC.

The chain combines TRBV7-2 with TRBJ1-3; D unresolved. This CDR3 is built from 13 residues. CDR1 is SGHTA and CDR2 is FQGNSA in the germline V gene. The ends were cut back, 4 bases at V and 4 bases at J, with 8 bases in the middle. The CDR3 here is CASSSREGNTIYF. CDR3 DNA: TGTGCCAGCAGCTCCCGCGAGGGAAACACCATATATTTT.

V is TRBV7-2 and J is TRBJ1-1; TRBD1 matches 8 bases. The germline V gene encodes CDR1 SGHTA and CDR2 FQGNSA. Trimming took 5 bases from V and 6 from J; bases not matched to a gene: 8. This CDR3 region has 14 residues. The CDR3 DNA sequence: TGTGCCAGCAGCGGCCAGACAGGGGTGGCTGAAGCTTTCTTT. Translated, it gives CASSGQTGVAEAFF.

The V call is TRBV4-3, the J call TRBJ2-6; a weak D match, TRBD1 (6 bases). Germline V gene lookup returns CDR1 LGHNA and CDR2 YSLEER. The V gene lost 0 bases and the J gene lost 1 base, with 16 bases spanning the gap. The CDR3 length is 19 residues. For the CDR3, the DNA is TGCGCCAGCAGCCAAGATCACGGCAGGGGTACTTCTGGGGCCAACGTCCTGACTTTC. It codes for CASSQDHGRGTSGANVLTF.

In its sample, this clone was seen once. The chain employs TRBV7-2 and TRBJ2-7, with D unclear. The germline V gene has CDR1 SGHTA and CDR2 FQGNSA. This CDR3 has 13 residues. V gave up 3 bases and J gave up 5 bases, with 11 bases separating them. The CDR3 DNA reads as TGTGCCAGCAGCTTTGAACGGGTAAACGAGCAGTACTTC. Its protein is CASSFERVNEQYF.

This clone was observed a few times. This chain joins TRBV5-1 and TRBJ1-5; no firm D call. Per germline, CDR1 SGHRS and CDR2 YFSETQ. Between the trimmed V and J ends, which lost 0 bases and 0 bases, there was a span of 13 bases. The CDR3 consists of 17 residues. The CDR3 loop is CASSLAGQSYSNQPQHF. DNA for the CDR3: TGCGCCAGCAGCTTGGCAGGCCAGTCATATAGCAATCAGCCCCAGCATTTT.

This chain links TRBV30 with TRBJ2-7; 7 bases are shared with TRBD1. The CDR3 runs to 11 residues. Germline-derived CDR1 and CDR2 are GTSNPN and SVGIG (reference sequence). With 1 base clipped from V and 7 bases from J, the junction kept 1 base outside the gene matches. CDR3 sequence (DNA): TGTGCCTGGAGTGCAGGGGGAGAGCAGTACTTC. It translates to CAWSAGGEQYF.

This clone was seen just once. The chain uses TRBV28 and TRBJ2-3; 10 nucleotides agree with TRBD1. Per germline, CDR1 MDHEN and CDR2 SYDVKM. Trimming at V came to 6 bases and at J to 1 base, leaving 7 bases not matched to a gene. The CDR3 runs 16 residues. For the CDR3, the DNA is TGTGCCAGCAGAAGACAGGGGGCAAGGGGCACAGATACGCAGTATTTT. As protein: CASRRQGARGTDTQYF.